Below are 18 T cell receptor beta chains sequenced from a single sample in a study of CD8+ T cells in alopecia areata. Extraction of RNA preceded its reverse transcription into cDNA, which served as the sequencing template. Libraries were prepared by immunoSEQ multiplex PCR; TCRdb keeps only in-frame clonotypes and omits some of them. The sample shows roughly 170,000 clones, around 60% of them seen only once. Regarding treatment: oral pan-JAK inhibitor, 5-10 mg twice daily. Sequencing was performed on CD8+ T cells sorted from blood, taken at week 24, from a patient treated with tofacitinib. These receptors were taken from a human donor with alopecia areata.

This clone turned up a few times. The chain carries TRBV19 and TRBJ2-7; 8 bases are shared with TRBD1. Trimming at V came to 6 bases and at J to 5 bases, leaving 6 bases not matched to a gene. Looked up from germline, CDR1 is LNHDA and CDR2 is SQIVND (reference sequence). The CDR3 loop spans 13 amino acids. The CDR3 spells CASRTGAGDEQYF. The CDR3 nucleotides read TGTGCCAGTAGGACAGGGGCCGGAGACGAGCAGTACTTC.

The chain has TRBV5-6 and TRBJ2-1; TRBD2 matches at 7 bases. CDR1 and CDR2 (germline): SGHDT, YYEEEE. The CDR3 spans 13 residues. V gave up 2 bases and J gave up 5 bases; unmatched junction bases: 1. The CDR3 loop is CASSLLAHNEQFF. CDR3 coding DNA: TGTGCCAGCAGCTTACTAGCGCACAATGAGCAGTTCTTC.

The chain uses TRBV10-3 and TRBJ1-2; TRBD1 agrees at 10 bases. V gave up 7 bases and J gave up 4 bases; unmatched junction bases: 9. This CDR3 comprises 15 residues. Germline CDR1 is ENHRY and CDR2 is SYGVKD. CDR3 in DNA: TGTGCCATCATTTCCGGGACAGGGGAGGGCTATGGCTACACCTTC. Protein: CAIISGTGEGYGYTF.

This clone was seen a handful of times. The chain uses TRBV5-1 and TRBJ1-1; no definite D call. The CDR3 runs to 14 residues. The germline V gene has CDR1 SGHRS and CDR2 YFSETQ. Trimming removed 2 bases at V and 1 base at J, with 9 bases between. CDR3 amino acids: CASSFRGGNTEAFF. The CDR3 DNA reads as TGCGCCAGCAGCTTTCGGGGTGGGAACACTGAAGCTTTCTTT.

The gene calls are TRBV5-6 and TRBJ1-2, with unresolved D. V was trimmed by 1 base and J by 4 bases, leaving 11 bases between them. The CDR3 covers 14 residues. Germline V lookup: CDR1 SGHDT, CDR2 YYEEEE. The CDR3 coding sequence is TGTGCCAGCAGCTTGCCCCAAGAACGCTATGGCTACACCTTC. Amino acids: CASSLPQERYGYTF.

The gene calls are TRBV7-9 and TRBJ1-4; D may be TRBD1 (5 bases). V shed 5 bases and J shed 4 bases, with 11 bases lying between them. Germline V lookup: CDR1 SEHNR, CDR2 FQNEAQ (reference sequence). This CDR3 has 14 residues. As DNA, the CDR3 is TGTGCCAGCAGCGCTGACAGAAATAATGAAAAACTGTTTTTT. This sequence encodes CASSADRNNEKLFF.

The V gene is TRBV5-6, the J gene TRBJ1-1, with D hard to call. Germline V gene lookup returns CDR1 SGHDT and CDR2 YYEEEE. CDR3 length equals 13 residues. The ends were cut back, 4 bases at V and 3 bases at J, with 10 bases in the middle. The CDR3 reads CASSPGWDTEAFF. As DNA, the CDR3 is TGTGCCAGCAGCCCGGGGTGGGACACTGAAGCTTTCTTT.

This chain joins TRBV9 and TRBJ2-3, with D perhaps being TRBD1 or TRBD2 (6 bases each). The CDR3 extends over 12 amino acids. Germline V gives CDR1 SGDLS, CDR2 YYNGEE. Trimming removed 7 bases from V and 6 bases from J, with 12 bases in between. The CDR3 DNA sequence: TGTGCCAGCGGAGGGGGTTTGGATACGCAGTATTTT. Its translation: CASGGGLDTQYF.

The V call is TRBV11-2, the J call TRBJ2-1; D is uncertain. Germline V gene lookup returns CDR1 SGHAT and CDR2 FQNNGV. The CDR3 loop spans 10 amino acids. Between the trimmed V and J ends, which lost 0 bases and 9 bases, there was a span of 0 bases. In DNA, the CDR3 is TGTGCCAGCAGCTTAGATGAGCAGTTCTTC. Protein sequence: CASSLDEQFF.

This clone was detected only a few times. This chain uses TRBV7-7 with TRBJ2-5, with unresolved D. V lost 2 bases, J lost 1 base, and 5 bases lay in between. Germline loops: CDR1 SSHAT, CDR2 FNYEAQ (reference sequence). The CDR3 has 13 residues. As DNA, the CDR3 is TGTGCCAGCAGCTTAACTATCCAAGAGACCCAGTACTTC. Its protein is CASSLTIQETQYF.

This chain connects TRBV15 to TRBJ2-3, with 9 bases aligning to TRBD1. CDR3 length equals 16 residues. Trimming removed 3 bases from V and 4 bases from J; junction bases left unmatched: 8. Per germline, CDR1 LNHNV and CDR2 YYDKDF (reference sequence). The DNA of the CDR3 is TGTGCCACCAGCAGGGTTCGCAGGACAGGGGCAGATACGCAGTATTTT. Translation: CATSRVRRTGADTQYF.

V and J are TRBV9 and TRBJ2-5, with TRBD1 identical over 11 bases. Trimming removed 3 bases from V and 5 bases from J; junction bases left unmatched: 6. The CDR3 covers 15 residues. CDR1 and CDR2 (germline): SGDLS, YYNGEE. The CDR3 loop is CASSEGQGAWETQYF. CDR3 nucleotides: TGTGCCAGCAGCGAAGGACAGGGGGCTTGGGAGACCCAGTACTTC. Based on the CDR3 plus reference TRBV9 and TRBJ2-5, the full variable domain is DSGVTQTPKHLITATGQRVTLRCSPRSGDLSVYWYQQSLDQGLQFLIQYYNGEERAKGNILERFSAQQFPDLHSELNLSSLELGDSALYFCASSEGQGAWETQYFGPGTRLLVL.

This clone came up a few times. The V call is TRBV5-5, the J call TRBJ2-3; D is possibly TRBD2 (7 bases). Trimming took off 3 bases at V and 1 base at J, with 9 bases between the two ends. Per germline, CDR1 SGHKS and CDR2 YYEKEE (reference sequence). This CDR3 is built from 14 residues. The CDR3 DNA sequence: TGTGCCAGCAGCTCGGGGGGCGGCACAGATACGCAGTATTTT. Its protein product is CASSSGGGTDTQYF.

The CDR3 loop is CASSLVAGSNQPQHF. CDR3 in DNA: TGTGCCAGCAGTTTGGTCGCAGGGTCTAATCAGCCCCAGCATTTT. The chain combines TRBV27 with TRBJ1-5, with D possibly TRBD1 on 5 matching bases. In germline, CDR1 is MNHEY, CDR2 SMNVEV (reference sequence). Trimming took 3 bases from V and 4 from J, leaving 13 bases between them. The CDR3 totals 15 residues.

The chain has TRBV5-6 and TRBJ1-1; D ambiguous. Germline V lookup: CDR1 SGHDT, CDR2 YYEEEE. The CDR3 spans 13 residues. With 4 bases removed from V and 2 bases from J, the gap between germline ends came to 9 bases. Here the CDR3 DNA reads TGTGCCAGCAGCGTGGACGGCAACACTGAAGCTTTCTTT. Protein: CASSVDGNTEAFF.

The CDR3 loop is CASGKTGNTGELFF. The CDR3, as DNA: TGTGCCAGTGGAAAGACAGGGAACACCGGGGAGCTGTTTTTT. The J gene is TRBJ2-2, the V gene TRBV19, with D possibly being TRBD1 (6 bases). CDR3 size: 14 residues. Germline CDR1 and CDR2: LNHDA and SQIVND (reference sequence). Trimming took 8 bases from V and 1 from J, leaving 11 bases between them.

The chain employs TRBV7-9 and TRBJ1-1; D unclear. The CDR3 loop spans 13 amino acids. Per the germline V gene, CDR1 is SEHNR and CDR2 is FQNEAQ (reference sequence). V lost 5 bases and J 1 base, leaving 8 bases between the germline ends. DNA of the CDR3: TGTGCCAGCAGCCCCCTTGGGAACACTGAAGCTTTCTTT. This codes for CASSPLGNTEAFF.

As DNA, the CDR3 is TGTGCCAGCTCCCAAGGGGCCAACGTCCTGACTTTC. This sequence encodes CASSQGANVLTF. The chain employs TRBV27 and TRBJ2-6; D unclear. Germline V lookup: CDR1 MNHEY, CDR2 SMNVEV (reference sequence). V was cut by 8 bases and J by 4 bases, with 6 bases left in between. This CDR3 has 12 amino acids.